Listed below are T cell receptor beta chains from one sample, sequenced in a study of radiotherapy plus CTLA-4 blockade in lung cancer. TCRdb keeps only in-frame clones here, not all; method: immunoSEQ multiplex PCR. Altogether 86,000 or so clones are present, 78% being singletons, with the ten largest covering 3.5% to 4.5%. The material was peripheral blood, obtained from a patient treated with radiotherapy plus ipilimumab. These receptor sequences come from a human donor with non-small cell lung cancer who had a partial response to radiotherapy plus ipilimumab. Some clones in this sample may be carry-over from other donors' samples. Each CDR3 is given with its conserved first and last residue. D genes are given only for firm matches. A row's size may be missing; if present it is once, few, many or a size class.

v_call,clone_size,d_call,cdr3_length,j_call,cdr3_nt,cdr3_aa
TRBV21-1,-,-,17,TRBJ2-1,TGTGCCAGCAGCAAAGTGGGCCGGAAGGGGGCGCGGAATGAGCAGTTCTTC,CASSKVGRKGARNEQFF
TRBV19,-,TRBD2,15,TRBJ2-7,TGTGCCAGTAGGGTAGCGGGGGAACGGGGCTACGAGCAGTACTTC,CASRVAGERGYEQYF
TRBV7-2,-,TRBD1,14,TRBJ2-1,TGTGCCAGCAGCTGGACAGGGCTGTACAATGAGCAGTTCTTC,CASSWTGLYNEQFF
TRBV5-1,-,-,18,TRBJ2-1,TGCGCCAGCAGCTTGTCGTTAAACAGCGGACTCTCCTACAATGAGCAGTTCTTC,CASSLSLNSGLSYNEQFF
TRBV19,-,-,15,TRBJ1-5,TGTGCCAGTAGTATCCGGCGACAGGGCAATCAGCCCCAGCATTTT,CASSIRRQGNQPQHF
TRBV9,-,TRBD1,16,TRBJ2-3,TGTGCCAGCAGCGTAGCCGGACAGGGAGCGACAGATACGCAGTATTTT,CASSVAGQGATDTQYF
TRBV2,few,TRBD1,14,TRBJ1-5,TGTGCCAGCAGTGGACAGGGTGGCAATCAGCCCCAGCATTTT,CASSGQGGNQPQHF
TRBV4-3,-,-,15,TRBJ1-4,TGCGCCAGCAGCCGCCACAGGTTGGGAAGTGAAAAACTGTTTTTT,CASSRHRLGSEKLFF
TRBV11-2,-,-,17,TRBJ2-1,TGTGCCAGCAGCCCGGATATAGGCCGAGGCTCCTACAATGAGCAGTTCTTC,CASSPDIGRGSYNEQFF
TRBV5-1,-,-,16,TRBJ2-5,TGCGCCAGCAGCTTGGGTGTCGGGCCCCGGGGGGAGACCCAGTACTTC,CASSLGVGPRGETQYF
TRBV2,-,TRBD1,14,TRBJ1-6,TGTGCCAGGATACAGGGGCGAGATAATTCACCCCTCCACTTT,CARIQGRDNSPLHF
TRBV11-3,-,-,13,TRBJ1-2,TGTGCCAGCAGCCCCGACCAGGGGAATGGCTACACCTTC,CASSPDQGNGYTF
TRBV30,-,TRBD2,13,TRBJ2-7,TGTGCCTGGAACCGGGGGGGGGACTACGAGCAGTACTTC,CAWNRGGDYEQYF
TRBV6-1,-,TRBD1,13,TRBJ1-2,TGTGCCAGCAGCCTTACAGGGGTCTATGGCTACACCTTC,CASSLTGVYGYTF
TRBV6-1,few,TRBD1,15,TRBJ2-7,TGTGCCAGCAGCGTCCTTGGGACAGCTTTTTACGAGCAGTACTTC,CASSVLGTAFYEQYF
TRBV29-1,-,TRBD2,14,TRBJ2-2,TGCAGCGTTGTAACTAGCGGGTACACCGGGGAGCTGTTTTTT,CSVVTSGYTGELFF
TRBV6-5,few,-,15,TRBJ2-1,TGTGCCAGCAGTTATCTCAGCGAGTCCTACAATGAGCAGTTCTTC,CASSYLSESYNEQFF
TRBV6-1,-,TRBD2,16,TRBJ2-3,TGTGCCAGCAGTGTAGAGCGGGGTCTGGGCACAGATACGCAGTATTTT,CASSVERGLGTDTQYF
TRBV5-1,-,-,14,TRBJ2-7,TGCGCCAGCAGCTTCTTAGCGGACTCCTACGAGCAGTACTTC,CASSFLADSYEQYF
TRBV7-9,-,TRBD1,15,TRBJ2-7,TGTGCCAGCAGCTTAGTTCGGACAGGATACTACGAGCAGTACTTC,CASSLVRTGYYEQYF
TRBV5-6,-,TRBD1,18,TRBJ2-4,TGTGCCAGCAGCGTCGGGACAGGGGTTGTTATAGCCAAAAACATTCAGTACTTC,CASSVGTGVVIAKNIQYF
TRBV28,few,TRBD1,15,TRBJ2-7,TGTGCCAGCAGTTTAGGGACAGCTCTCTCCTACGAGCAGTACTTC,CASSLGTALSYEQYF
TRBV7-2,few,-,16,TRBJ2-7,TGTGCCAGCAGCTTAGGGTCGGTGGGGAGCTCCTACGAGCAGTACTTC,CASSLGSVGSSYEQYF
TRBV19,-,-,15,TRBJ2-1,TGTGCCAGTAGTATTCAGGGGTATTCCTACAATGAGCAGTTCTTC,CASSIQGYSYNEQFF
TRBV4-2,-,TRBD1,13,TRBJ1-5,TGTGCCAGCAGCCAAGATCTGGGACAGTACGCGCATTTT,CASSQDLGQYAHF
TRBV18,once,TRBD1,16,TRBJ1-2,TGTGCCAGCTCACCATCGGGACGGACAGGAAGCTATGGCTACACCTTC,CASSPSGRTGSYGYTF
TRBV18,-,-,14,TRBJ2-7,TGTGCCAGCTCACCAGACGCGGGATCCTACGAGCAGTACTTC,CASSPDAGSYEQYF
TRBV18,few,-,15,TRBJ1-1,TGTGCCAGCTCACCCTATAAAAAAGAGAACACTGAAGCTTTCTTT,CASSPYKKENTEAFF
TRBV10-1,-,-,13,TRBJ2-1,TGCGCCAGCTCAAGAAGCAGGGTTGTTGGGCAGTTCTTC,CASSRSRVVGQFF
TRBV2,-,-,12,TRBJ1-2,TGTGCCAGCAGCCCTCAGGGCTGGCGCTACACCTTC,CASSPQGWRYTF
TRBV2,once,TRBD2,14,TRBJ2-7,TGTGCCAGCAGACTAGCGGGAAGCCGCTACGAGCAGTACTTC,CASRLAGSRYEQYF
TRBV4-3,-,-,16,TRBJ1-4,TGCGCCAGCAGCCAAGGGACGGGTCTGGGGCATGAAAAACTGTTTTTT,CASSQGTGLGHEKLFF
TRBV7-2,-,-,15,TRBJ2-4,TGTGCCAGCAGCTTAGGGGCCAACAGGGCGAACATTCAGTACTTC,CASSLGANRANIQYF
TRBV7-3,-,-,12,TRBJ2-2,TGTGCCAGCAGCCCTGGCGGCGGGGAGCTGTTTTTT,CASSPGGGELFF
TRBV19,-,-,16,TRBJ2-5,TGTGCCAGTAGTCCGGCCAGGGGACAAGGGCAAGAGACCCAGTACTTC,CASSPARGQGQETQYF
TRBV28,-,TRBD1,14,TRBJ1-1,TGTGCCAGCACTCCGGACAGGACATCCACTGAAGCTTTCTTT,CASTPDRTSTEAFF
TRBV5-4,few,TRBD1,16,TRBJ2-1,TGTGCCAGCAGCTTGGACGGGACAGGCTCCTACAATGAGCAGTTCTTC,CASSLDGTGSYNEQFF
TRBV19,-,-,16,TRBJ1-5,TGTGCCAGTAGTATTTTACCCCAGGGTAACAATCAGCCCCAGCATTTT,CASSILPQGNNQPQHF